A single sample gave rise to the 10 T cell receptor beta chains below, sequenced in a study of beta chain features in type 1 diabetes. Expressed TCRB transcripts got sequenced, as all isolated RNA was reverse transcribed. Libraries were prepared by immunoSEQ multiplex PCR; TCRdb keeps only in-frame clonotypes and omits some of them. The repertoire includes around 250,000 clones, 27% of them detected once, and roughly 4% sits in the top ten. The sample was central memory CD4+ T cells from blood. The source is a young man in good health.

This clone was observed a few times. V is TRBV10-1 and J is TRBJ2-5, with TRBD1 identical over 7 bases. The CDR3 has 14 residues. V was pared by 7 bases and J by 3 bases, with 8 bases of the junction left unmatched. The germline V gene encodes CDR1 WNHNN and CDR2 SYGVQD (reference sequence). The CDR3 here is CASKEGTVEETQYF. In nucleotides, the CDR3 is TGCGCCAGCAAAGAGGGGACAGTAGAAGAGACCCAGTACTTC.

Note on this clone: The same CDR3 is also encoded by other DNA sequences in this sample. The chain couples TRBV10-3 to TRBJ1-5, with 7 bases aligning to TRBD1. V shed 6 bases and J 2 bases; nucleotides not matched to a gene: 4. Germline V gene lookup returns CDR1 ENHRY and CDR2 SYGVKD. The CDR3 covers 14 residues. The CDR3 region has the DNA TGTGCCATCAGCCAGGGGGGTGGCAATCAGCCCCAGCATTTT. Its protein product is CAISQGGGNQPQHF.

This chain links TRBV6-1 with TRBJ2-3, with D perhaps TRBD2 (5 bases). Germline-derived CDR1 and CDR2 are MNHNS and SASEGT. The CDR3 is 14 amino acids. V dropped 2 bases and J dropped 4 bases, with 10 bases sitting between them. This CDR3 is CASSELATSDTQYF. CDR3 coding DNA: TGTGCCAGCAGTGAACTAGCAACCTCAGATACGCAGTATTTT.

The genes are TRBV13 and TRBJ2-1, with 7 positions matching TRBD2. The CDR3 covers 15 residues. J gave up 4 bases and V 8 bases, and 11 bases lay outside the gene matches. Germline V lookup: CDR1 PRHDT, CDR2 FYEKMQ (reference sequence). The DNA of the CDR3 is TGTGCCAGCTCTTACTATCGCGGGAGATACAATGAGCAGTTCTTC. Its translation: CASSYYRGRYNEQFF.

The CDR3 loop reads CASSLAGLSAVYF. CDR3 in DNA: TGCGCCAGCAGCTTGGCCGGACTATCCGCGGTGTATTTT. This chain joins TRBV5-1 and TRBJ2-3, with D possibly being TRBD2 (6 bases). This CDR3 is built from 13 residues. Germline values: CDR1 SGHRS, CDR2 YFSETQ. V was pared by 0 bases and J by 14 bases, with 16 bases between. The full variable domain, in which reference TRBV5-1 and TRBJ2-3 provide the parts outside the CDR3, is KAGVTQTPRYLIKTRGQQVTLSCSPISGHRSVSWYQQTPGQGLQFLFEYFSETQRNKGNFPGRFSGRQFSNSRSEMNVSTLELGDSALYLCASSLAGLSAVYFGPGTRLTVL.

The gene calls are TRBV5-1 and TRBJ2-5; D is unclear. The CDR3 is 15 residues long. Trimming took 0 bases from V and 4 from J, leaving 13 bases between them. The germline V gene has CDR1 SGHRS and CDR2 YFSETQ. CDR3 residues: CASSLESISRETQYF. For the CDR3, the DNA is TGCGCCAGCAGCTTGGAGTCTATCAGCCGAGAGACCCAGTACTTC.

The CDR3 sequence is CASSLERRNNEQFF. The DNA of the CDR3 is TGTGCCAGCAGCTTAGAAAGGCGGAACAATGAGCAGTTCTTC. This chain uses TRBV7-9 with TRBJ2-1; D is uncertain. CDR1 and CDR2 (germline): SEHNR, FQNEAQ (reference sequence). The CDR3 is 14 residues long. V was trimmed by 1 base and J by 5 bases, leaving 9 bases between them.

The V and J genes are TRBV19 and TRBJ2-2; D unclear. From germline, CDR1 is LNHDA and CDR2 SQIVND (reference sequence). Trimming cost V 3 bases and J 2 bases, with 7 bases left between them. The CDR3 is made up of 14 amino acids. The CDR3 bases are TGTGCCAGTAGTATTCCAGTTAACACCGGGGAGCTGTTTTTT. This gives the protein CASSIPVNTGELFF.

The chain is built from TRBV9 and TRBJ2-1; a weak D match, TRBD1 (7 bases). The V and J ends lost 7 bases and 3 bases respectively, with 14 bases between them. In germline, CDR1 is SGDLS, CDR2 YYNGEE. There are 14 residues in the CDR3. CDR3 nucleotides: TGTGCCAGCTCCGGAGGGGGCGGCTACAATGAGCAGTTCTTC. Amino acid sequence: CASSGGGGYNEQFF.

The chain links TRBV6-5 to TRBJ2-7, with D perhaps TRBD2 (6 bases). The V gene's germline CDR1 is MNHEY and CDR2 SVGAGI. The germline V and J ends were trimmed by 7 bases and 0 bases, with 7 bases remaining between them. The CDR3 is made up of 12 amino acids. CDR3: CASKEGSYEQYF. The DNA for the CDR3 is TGTGCCAGCAAGGAGGGCTCCTACGAGCAGTACTTC.